This T cell receptor beta chain appears in the sequencing data of a study of T cell repertoires in cytomegalovirus infection. Study as a whole: Recently identified HLA-C-restricted CMV epitopes and well-studied HLA-B-restricted CMV epitopes were used by the study. Indicated by public TCR beta signatures were CMV infection and matching HLA type. Study results and caveats: CMV carriers with the relevant HLA were identified by cumulative public TCR beta family frequency. The response measured ex vivo was dominated by TCR beta clonotypes (HLA-C-restricted and CMV-specific).

CDR3 length: 16 residues. The V gene's germline CDR1 is SGHVS and CDR2 FNYEAQ. This clonotype came up a few times. Its antigen is as yet unknown. An end of the junction differs from the germline gene, which may be a read error. TCRdb called the reads again in MiXCR, with one record for every CDR3 protein. The sample lists about 830,000 distinct CDR3 sequences, around a third occurring once. The chain couples TRBV7-6 to TRBJ2-2, with D possibly TRBD2 on 6 matching bases. The source material was cultured CD8+ T cells from PBMCs, sampled from culture after CMV antigen stimulation. The receptor was derived from a human donor in good health (CMV status not recorded). Some clones in this sample may be carry-over from other donors' samples. DNA of the CDR3: TGTGCCAGCAGCTTCCCCGCGGGAACGAACACCGGGGAGCCGTTTTTT. Translated, it gives CASSFPAGTNTGEPFF.